These T cell receptor beta chains were read from a single sample in a study of regulatory T cells in long-lasting Graves disease. TCRdb analysed the multiplex PCR reads with MiXCR anew, one entry per CDR3 protein. The table has more than 300,000 distinct CDR3 sequences, 12% seen once; the top ten hold 15% to 20%. The same sample was also studied in work on T cells in Graves' hyperthyroidism and ophthalmopathy.

The specimen comprised peripheral blood mononuclear cells (PBMCs), sampled at new diagnosis, from a patient treated with antithyroid drugs. These receptors were obtained from a woman under 30 with Graves disease. Each CDR3 is given with its conserved first and last residue. A D gene is named only where the DNA matches it firmly. Clone size is not always given. Where it is, it says once, few, many or a class for expanded clones.

abundance,v_gene,d_gene,j_gene,CDR3aa,CDR3nt
many,TRBV20-1,-,TRBJ2-5,CSAREKGKETQYF,TGCAGTGCTAGAGAGAAAGGAAAAGAGACCCAGTACTTC
many,TRBV2,-,TRBJ2-5,CASSDTGQETQYF,TGTGCCAGCAGTGACACGGGCCAAGAGACCCAGTACTTC
few,TRBV28,TRBD2,TRBJ2-3,CASGTNILAGEGFTLSSTDTQYF,TGTGCCAGCGGAACTAACATACTAGCGGGAGAGGGGTTTACATTGTCTAGCACAGATACGCAGTATTTT
many,TRBV20-1,-,TRBJ1-1,CSASSRPGAHTEAFF,TGCAGTGCTAGTTCTCGCCCGGGGGCGCACACTGAAGCTTTCTTT
many,TRBV27,TRBD1,TRBJ1-2,CASGNVDDRAYGYTF,TGTGCCAGCGGGAACGTGGACGACAGGGCATACGGCTACACCTTC
-,TRBV10-3,-,TRBJ1-5,CAISESAESNQPQHF,TGTGCCATCAGTGAGTCGGCGGAGAGCAATCAGCCCCAGCATTTT
many,TRBV20-1,TRBD2,TRBJ2-1,CSARERPGTSGFDEQFF,TGCAGTGCTAGAGAGAGGCCGGGGACTAGCGGTTTCGATGAGCAGTTCTTC
few,TRBV5-1,-,TRBJ1-6,CASSLAGGRKYNSPLHF,TGCGCCAGCAGCTTGGCCGGCGGACGGAAATATAATTCACCCCTCCACTTT
few,TRBV4-2,-,TRBJ2-1,CASSQGEGEYNEQFF,TGTGCCAGCAGCCAAGGGGAGGGGGAGTACAATGAGCAGTTCTTC
many,TRBV4-3,-,TRBJ2-3,CASSQDIGDSYTDTQYF,TGCGCCAGCAGCCAAGATATAGGAGACTCTTACACAGATACGCAGTATTTT
few,TRBV5-8,TRBD2,TRBJ2-3,CASSLAYSRGATTDTQYF,TGTGCCAGCAGCTTGGCATATTCGCGGGGGGCCACCACAGATACGCAGTATTTT
-,TRBV20-1,-,TRBJ2-5,CSARDLRGQETQYF,TGCAGTGCTAGAGACCTTCGGGGGCAAGAGACCCAGTACTTC
many,TRBV27,-,TRBJ2-5,CASSLSWTLMGPKYF,TGTGCCAGCAGTTTATCCTGGACTCTCATGGGGCCGAAGTACTTC
-,TRBV5-6,-,TRBJ2-7,CASTRDVGYEQYF,TGTGCCAGTACCCGGGACGTAGGCTACGAGCAGTACTTC
many,TRBV7-9,TRBD2,TRBJ2-1,CASSWRSGSDNEQFF,TGTGCCAGCAGCTGGCGGAGCGGGAGCGACAATGAGCAGTTCTTC
many,TRBV20-1,-,TRBJ1-5,CSAAGTTVQPQHF,TGCAGTGCGGCCGGAACAACCGTCCAGCCCCAGCATTTT
many,TRBV20-1,TRBD1,TRBJ1-5,CSARDLLQGVLNQPQHF,TGCAGTGCTAGAGATTTACTACAGGGGGTTTTGAATCAGCCCCAGCATTTT
many,TRBV3-1,TRBD2,TRBJ2-5,CASQGAGGTKTQYF,TGTGCCAGCCAAGGGGCGGGAGGAACAAAGACCCAGTACTTC
many,TRBV11-2,-,TRBJ1-3,CASSSTARVGSSGNTIYF,TGTGCCAGCAGCTCGACGGCCCGGGTAGGGAGCTCTGGAAACACCATATATTTT
many,TRBV20-1,-,TRBJ2-6,CSAIPVASGANVLTF,TGCAGTGCTATACCTGTGGCCTCTGGGGCCAACGTCCTGACTTTC
-,TRBV27,-,TRBJ2-1,CASSPSARGYNEQFF,TGTGCCAGCAGCCCTAGCGCGCGAGGTTACAATGAGCAGTTCTTC
-,TRBV9,TRBD1,TRBJ2-1,CASSSSRGMYEQFF,TGTGCCAGCAGCTCGTCCAGGGGGATGTATGAGCAGTTCTTC
many,TRBV11-2,TRBD2,TRBJ2-3,CASSPHSRLAGVSDTQYF,TGTGCCAGCAGCCCCCATTCCCGACTAGCGGGAGTGTCAGATACGCAGTATTTT
-,TRBV20-1,TRBD2,TRBJ2-1,CSALGLAGELRYNEQFF,TGCAGTGCTCTGGGACTAGCGGGAGAGTTGCGGTACAATGAGCAGTTCTTC
few,TRBV9,-,TRBJ2-5,CASATAFQETQYF,TGTGCCAGCGCAACCGCATTCCAAGAGACCCAGTACTTC